These 22 T cell receptor beta chains were all obtained from the same sample, sequenced in a study of memory CD4+ T cells and cytomegalovirus serostatus. The sort gate was single viable CD3+CD4+CD8-CD45RO+ cells for memory CD4+ T cells. TCRdb keeps only in-frame clones here, not all; method: immunoSEQ multiplex PCR. The sample has 61,000 or so clones; 80% are singletons. What was sequenced was memory CD4+ T cells from blood. The receptors shown here come from an adult in good health and CMV-seronegative. Some clones in this sample may be carry-over from other donors' samples.

This chain connects TRBV19 to TRBJ1-5, with D maybe TRBD1 (6 bases). The CDR3 has 14 residues. Deletions cut 8 bases from V and 0 bases from J, with 11 bases between. The germline V gene has CDR1 LNHDA and CDR2 SQIVND (reference sequence). Here the CDR3 reads CASGGHLSNQPQHF. CDR3 DNA sequence: TGTGCCAGTGGGGGACACCTTAGCAATCAGCCCCAGCATTTT. Full variable domain (rest looked up from reference TRBV19 and TRBJ1-5): DGGITQSPKYLFRKEGQNVTLSCEQNLNHDAMYWYRQDPGQGLRLIYYSQIVNDFQKGDIAEGYSVSREKKESFPLTVTSAQKNPTAFYLCASGGHLSNQPQHFGDGTRLSIL.

This rearrangement joins TRBV28 to TRBJ1-4, with a weak D call TRBD1 (5 bases). Trimming stripped 5 bases from V and 5 bases from J, with 15 bases between. The CDR3 is made up of 15 amino acids. The germline gives CDR1 MDHEN, CDR2 SYDVKM. The CDR3, as DNA: TGTGCCAGCAGTCGGGGTGGAGGGGAAAATGAAAAACTGTTTTTT. Its protein is CASSRGGGENEKLFF.

This clone came up a few times. V usage is TRBV10-3 and J usage is TRBJ2-7, with 12 nucleotides matching TRBD1. The CDR3 spans 15 residues. V dropped 5 bases and J dropped 2; count of bases not matched to a gene: 4. CDR1 ENHRY and CDR2 SYGVKD come from the germline V gene. CDR3 loop: CAISTGTGGAYEQYF. CDR3 DNA sequence: TGTGCCATCAGTACAGGGACAGGGGGCGCCTACGAGCAGTACTTC.

The chain is built from TRBV11-2 and TRBJ2-7, with a possible D match to TRBD2 (6 bases). The V and J ends lost 5 bases and 3 bases respectively, with 14 bases between them. Germline CDR1 is SGHAT and CDR2 is FQNNGV. This CDR3 region has 14 residues. The CDR3 DNA follows: TGTGCCAGCAGCCGACCGAAAGCGGGCTACGAGCAGTACTTC. Amino acid sequence: CASSRPKAGYEQYF.

In DNA form, the CDR3 reads TGTGCCAGCGGGGAGGGGGGCCAGCACACAGATACGCAGTATTTT. Its translation: CASGEGGQHTDTQYF. The chain combines TRBV27 with TRBJ2-3; D is possibly TRBD2 (7 bases). Germline V CDR1 and CDR2: MNHEY, SMNVEV (reference sequence). The CDR3 length is 15 residues. Trimming left V 8 bases short and J 2 bases short, with 17 bases between.

This chain joins TRBV5-6 and TRBJ2-2; D might be TRBD1 (5 bases). Trimming shortened V by 3 bases and J by 1 base, and 10 bases separated the two germline ends. The CDR3 contains 15 residues. Germline lookup yields CDR1 SGHDT and CDR2 YYEEEE. The DNA for the CDR3 is TGTGCCAGCAGCTCACGACAGAGGAACACCGGGGAGCTGTTTTTT. This sequence encodes CASSSRQRNTGELFF.

The chain is built from TRBV19 and TRBJ1-1; D is unresolved. CDR3 size: 11 residues. The V and J ends lost 3 bases and 7 bases respectively, with 6 bases between them. Per germline, CDR1 LNHDA and CDR2 SQIVND (reference sequence). The CDR3 coding sequence is TGTGCCAGTAGTATGTTTGGTGAAGCTTTCTTT. This gives the protein CASSMFGEAFF.

The chain uses TRBV28 and TRBJ1-3; maybe TRBD1 (6 bases). This CDR3 is built from 15 residues. Trimming removed 4 bases from V and 3 bases from J, with 13 bases in between. Germline CDR1 MDHEN, CDR2 SYDVKM. The CDR3 loop is CASSSVDRFGNTIYF. DNA for the CDR3: TGTGCCAGCAGTTCGGTGGACAGATTTGGAAACACCATATATTTT.

The chain uses TRBV27 and TRBJ1-5, with unresolved D. With 3 bases removed from V and 0 bases from J, the gap between germline ends came to 21 bases. This CDR3 is built from 19 residues. The germline V gene encodes CDR1 MNHEY and CDR2 SMNVEV (reference sequence). In DNA, the CDR3 is TGTGCCAGCAGTTTCCAAGCCCCCCACGGACCCTATAGCAATCAGCCCCAGCATTTT. Translated: CASSFQAPHGPYSNQPQHF.

In nucleotides, the CDR3 is TGCAGCGTTGAAGGGGGAGGCGGCTACACCTTC. As protein: CSVEGGGGYTF. The rearrangement joins TRBV29-1 to TRBJ1-2; no reliable D call. Germline assignment: CDR1 SQVTM and CDR2 ANQGSEA. The V end lost 1 base, the J end lost 8 bases, and 8 bases lay between the germline ends. This CDR3 region has 11 residues.

The chain employs TRBV7-9 and TRBJ1-1; D not resolved. Germline CDR1 reads SEHNR; CDR2 reads FQNEAQ (reference sequence). V was shortened by 5 bases and J by 11 bases, with 9 bases between the two germline ends. The CDR3 sequence is 10 residues long. The CDR3 coding sequence is TGTGCCAGCAGCAGGGAGGTGGCTTTCTTT. As protein: CASSREVAFF.

The chain links TRBV9 to TRBJ2-2; D gene ambiguous. V shed 0 bases and J shed 6 bases, with 9 bases lying between them. The CDR3 spans 14 residues. In germline, CDR1 is SGDLS, CDR2 YYNGEE. The CDR3 region is CASSVVEWAGELFF. CDR3 DNA: TGTGCCAGCAGCGTAGTGGAATGGGCCGGGGAGCTGTTTTTT. The whole variable domain, filled in from reference TRBV9 and TRBJ2-2, reads DSGVTQTPKHLITATGQRVTLRCSPRSGDLSVYWYQQSLDQGLQFLIQYYNGEERAKGNILERFSAQQFPDLHSELNLSSLELGDSALYFCASSVVEWAGELFFGEGSRLTVL.

CDR3 nucleotide sequence: TGTGCCAGCAGCTTAAGGGGCGTAAGCTCCTACGAGCAGTACTTC. Encoded protein: CASSLRGVSSYEQYF. This chain uses TRBV13 with TRBJ2-7, with D possibly being TRBD1 (5 bases). The CDR3 contains 15 residues. V gave up 2 bases and J gave up 0 bases, with 11 bases separating them. CDR1 and CDR2 from the germline V gene are PRHDT and FYEKMQ (reference sequence). The whole variable domain, filled in from reference TRBV13 and TRBJ2-7, reads AAGVIQSPRHLIKEKRETATLKCYPIPRHDTVYWYQQGPGQDPQFLISFYEKMQSDKGSIPDRFSAQQFSDYHSELNMSSLELGDSALYFCASSLRGVSSYEQYFGPGTRLTVT.

This clone was picked up a small number of times. The chain is built from TRBV13 and TRBJ1-1, with D possibly matching TRBD1 (5 bases). The germline V and J ends were trimmed by 5 bases and 11 bases, with 24 bases remaining between them. The CDR3 runs 15 residues. Germline V gene sequence: CDR1 PRHDT, CDR2 FYEKMQ (reference sequence). The CDR3 region is CASSRGTSGAKVAFF. The CDR3 nucleotides read TGTGCCAGCAGCCGTGGGACCTCGGGAGCAAAGGTCGCTTTCTTT.

A word on this clone: This CDR3 is also generated by other DNA sequences in the sample. The V call is TRBV18, the J call TRBJ1-1; D is ambiguous. CDR3 length equals 13 residues. V was clipped by 4 bases and J by 1 base, with 7 bases between them. CDR1 KGHSH and CDR2 LQKENI come from the germline V gene. The DNA of the CDR3 is TGTGCCAGCTCACGAGATTCGAACACTGAAGCTTTCTTT. It codes for CASSRDSNTEAFF.

The chain combines TRBV27 with TRBJ2-1; TRBD2 matches at 10 bases. The CDR3 length is 14 residues. CDR1 MNHEY and CDR2 SMNVEV come from the germline V gene (reference sequence). Trimming at V came to 8 bases and at J to 10 bases, leaving 11 bases not matched to a gene. CDR3 in amino acids: CASFLAGDPGEQFF. CDR3 sequence (DNA): TGTGCCAGCTTCCTAGCGGGAGACCCTGGAGAGCAGTTCTTC.

The CDR3 nucleotides read TGTGCCAGCTCACGCGGTGGACAGGGTGTGGTCAATGAGCAGTTCTTC. It encodes CASSRGGQGVVNEQFF. The chain carries TRBV18 and TRBJ2-1; 8 bases fit TRBD1. The CDR3 spans 16 residues. Losses at the gene ends were 4 bases for V and 6 bases for J; bases not matched to a gene: 11. Germline values: CDR1 KGHSH, CDR2 LQKENI. The whole variable domain, filled in from reference TRBV18 and TRBJ2-1, reads NAGVMQNPRHLVRRRGQEARLRCSPMKGHSHVYWYRQLPEEGLKFMVYLQKENIIDESGMPKERFSAEFPKEGPSILRIQQVVRGDSAAYFCASSRGGQGVVNEQFFGPGTRLTVL.

This clone came up a few times. This chain links TRBV11-3 with TRBJ2-1; TRBD2 agrees at 10 bases. V shed 0 bases and J 5 bases; nucleotides not matched to a gene: 10. This CDR3 contains 18 residues. Germline assignment: CDR1 SGHNT and CDR2 YENEEA. This chain's CDR3 is CASSLDQGGTSAHNEQFF. CDR3 in DNA: TGTGCCAGCAGCTTAGATCAGGGAGGGACTAGCGCCCACAATGAGCAGTTCTTC.

The rearrangement uses TRBV9 and TRBJ2-7; 8 nucleotides line up with TRBD2. The germline gives CDR1 SGDLS, CDR2 YYNGEE. V lost 0 bases to trimming and J lost 4 bases; unmatched junction nucleotides: 6. This CDR3 is built from 15 residues. This CDR3 reads CASSVEAGGRYEQYF. Here the CDR3 DNA reads TGTGCCAGCAGCGTAGAGGCGGGAGGAAGGTACGAGCAGTACTTC.

The chain has TRBV4-1 and TRBJ2-3; possibly TRBD2 for D (5 bases). The CDR3 is made up of 15 amino acids. Between the trimmed V and J ends, which lost 4 bases and 2 bases, there was a span of 13 bases. Germline assignment: CDR1 MGHRA and CDR2 YSYEKL. Here the CDR3 DNA reads TGCGCCAGCAGCCCCTTCGGACTTACCACAGATACGCAGTATTTT. Translating it yields CASSPFGLTTDTQYF.

V usage is TRBV28 and J usage is TRBJ2-7, with no clear D. This CDR3 region has 12 residues. Trimming cost V 2 bases and J 12 bases, with 14 bases left between them. Looked up from germline, CDR1 is MDHEN and CDR2 is SYDVKM. This CDR3 is CASSLTDQGAYF. The CDR3 DNA reads as TGTGCCAGCAGTTTAACAGATCAAGGCGCGTACTTC.

The chain couples TRBV7-9 to TRBJ1-6; the D gene is possibly TRBD1 (5 bases). The CDR3 spans 16 residues. V was pared by 5 bases and J by 7 bases, with 18 bases between. CDR1 is SEHNR, CDR2 FQNEAQ, per germline (reference sequence). CDR3 bases: TGTGCCAGCAGCCCATTAGGGCCCGACAGAAATTCACCCCTCCACTTT. Protein sequence: CASSPLGPDRNSPLHF.